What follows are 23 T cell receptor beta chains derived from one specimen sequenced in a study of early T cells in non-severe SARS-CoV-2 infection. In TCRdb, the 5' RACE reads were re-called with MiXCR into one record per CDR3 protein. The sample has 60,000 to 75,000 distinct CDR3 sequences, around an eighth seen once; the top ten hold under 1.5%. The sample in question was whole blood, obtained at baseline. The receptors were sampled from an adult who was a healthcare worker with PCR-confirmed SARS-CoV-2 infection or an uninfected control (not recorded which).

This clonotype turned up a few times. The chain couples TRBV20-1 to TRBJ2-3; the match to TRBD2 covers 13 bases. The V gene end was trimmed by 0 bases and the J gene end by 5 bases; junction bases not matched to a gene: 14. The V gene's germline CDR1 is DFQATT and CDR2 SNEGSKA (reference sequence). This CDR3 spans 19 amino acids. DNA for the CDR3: TGCAGTGCTAGAGATCCAAGGACTAGCGGGAGCGTGTTGGGAGATACGCAGTATTTT. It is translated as CSARDPRTSGSVLGDTQYF.

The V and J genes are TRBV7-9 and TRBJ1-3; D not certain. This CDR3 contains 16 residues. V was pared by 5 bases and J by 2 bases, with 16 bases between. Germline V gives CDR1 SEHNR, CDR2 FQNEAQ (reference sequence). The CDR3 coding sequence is TGTGCCAGCAGCCCAGAGGAACGATACGCTGGAAACACCATATATTTT. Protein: CASSPEERYAGNTIYF.

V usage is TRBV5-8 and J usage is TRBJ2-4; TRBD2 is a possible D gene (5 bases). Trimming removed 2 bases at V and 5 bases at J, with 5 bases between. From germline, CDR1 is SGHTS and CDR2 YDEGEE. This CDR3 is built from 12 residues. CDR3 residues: CASSFGENIQYF. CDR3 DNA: TGTGCCAGCAGCTTCGGGGAAAACATTCAGTACTTC.

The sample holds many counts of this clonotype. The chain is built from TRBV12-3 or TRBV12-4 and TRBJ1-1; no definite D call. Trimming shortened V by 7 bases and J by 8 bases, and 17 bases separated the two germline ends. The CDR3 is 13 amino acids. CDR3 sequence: CASTSLWEKEAFF. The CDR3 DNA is TGTGCCAGCACCTCCCTCTGGGAGAAAGAAGCTTTCTTT.

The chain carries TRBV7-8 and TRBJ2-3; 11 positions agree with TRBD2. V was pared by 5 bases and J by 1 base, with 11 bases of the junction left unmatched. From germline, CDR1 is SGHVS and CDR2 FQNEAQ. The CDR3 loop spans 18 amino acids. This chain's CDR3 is CASSLPLLAGDRTDTQYF. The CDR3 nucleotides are TGTGCCAGCAGCCTTCCACTACTAGCGGGGGACCGCACAGATACGCAGTATTTT.

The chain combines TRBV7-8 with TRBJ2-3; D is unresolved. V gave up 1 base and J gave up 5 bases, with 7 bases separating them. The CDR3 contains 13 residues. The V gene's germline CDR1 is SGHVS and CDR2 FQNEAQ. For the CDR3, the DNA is TGTGCCAGCAGCTTAGGGAGACTAGATACGCAGTATTTT. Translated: CASSLGRLDTQYF.

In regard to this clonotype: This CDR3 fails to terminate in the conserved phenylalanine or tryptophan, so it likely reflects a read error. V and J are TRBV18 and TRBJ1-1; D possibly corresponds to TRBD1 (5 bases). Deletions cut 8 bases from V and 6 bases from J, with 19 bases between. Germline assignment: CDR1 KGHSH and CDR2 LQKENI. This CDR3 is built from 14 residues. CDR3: CASQEGTPPAEAFI. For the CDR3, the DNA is TGTGCCAGCCAGGAGGGGACCCCCCCGGCTGAAGCTTTCATT.

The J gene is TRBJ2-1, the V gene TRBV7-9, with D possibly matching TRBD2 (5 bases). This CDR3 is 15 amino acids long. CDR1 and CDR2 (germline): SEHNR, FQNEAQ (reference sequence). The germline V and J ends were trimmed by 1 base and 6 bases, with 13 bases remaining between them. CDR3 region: CASSLGLAVPNEQFF. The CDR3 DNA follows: TGTGCCAGCAGCTTAGGGCTAGCAGTTCCCAATGAGCAGTTCTTC.

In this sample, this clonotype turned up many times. The CDR3 nucleotides read TGTGCCAGCAGGCGGAGGGAGGGCGAGGATACGCAGTATTTT. As protein: CASRRREGEDTQYF. The genes are TRBV2 and TRBJ2-3; the match to TRBD2 covers 7 bases. The CDR3 has 14 residues. CDR1 is SNHLY, CDR2 FYNNEI, per germline. V dropped 6 bases and J dropped 6; count of bases not matched to a gene: 9.

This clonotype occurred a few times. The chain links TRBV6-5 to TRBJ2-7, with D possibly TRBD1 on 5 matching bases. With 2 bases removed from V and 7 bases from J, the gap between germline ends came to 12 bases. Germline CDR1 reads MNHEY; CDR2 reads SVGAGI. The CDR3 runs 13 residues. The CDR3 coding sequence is TGTGCCAGCAGTTACAGCAGGGCAAGGGAGCAGTACTTC. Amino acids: CASSYSRAREQYF.

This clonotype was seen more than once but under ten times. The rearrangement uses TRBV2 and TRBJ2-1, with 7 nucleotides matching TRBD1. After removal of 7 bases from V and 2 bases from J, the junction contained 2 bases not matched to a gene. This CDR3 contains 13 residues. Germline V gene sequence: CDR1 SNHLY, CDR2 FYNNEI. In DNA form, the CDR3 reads TGTGCCAGCAAACAGGGGACCTACAATGAGCAGTTCTTC. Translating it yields CASKQGTYNEQFF.

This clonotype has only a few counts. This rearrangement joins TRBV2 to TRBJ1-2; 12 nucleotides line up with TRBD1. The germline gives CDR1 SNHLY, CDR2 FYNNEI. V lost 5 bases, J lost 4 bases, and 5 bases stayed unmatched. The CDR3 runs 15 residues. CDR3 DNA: TGTGCCAGCAGTACCGGGACAGGGGGCTTCTATGGCTACACCTTC. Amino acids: CASSTGTGGFYGYTF. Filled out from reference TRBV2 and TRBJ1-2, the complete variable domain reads EPEVTQTPSHQVTQMGQEVILRCVPISNHLYFYWYRQILGQKVEFLVSFYNNEISEKSEIFDDQFSVERPDGSNFTLKIRSTKLEDSAMYFCASSTGTGGFYGYTFGSGTRLTVV.

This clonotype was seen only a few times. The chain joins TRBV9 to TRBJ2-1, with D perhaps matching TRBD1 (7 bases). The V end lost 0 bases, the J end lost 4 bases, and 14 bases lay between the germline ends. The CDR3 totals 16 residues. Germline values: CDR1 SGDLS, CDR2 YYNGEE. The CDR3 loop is CASSVALRGAYNEQFF. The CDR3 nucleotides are TGTGCCAGCAGCGTAGCTCTCAGGGGGGCGTACAATGAGCAGTTCTTC.

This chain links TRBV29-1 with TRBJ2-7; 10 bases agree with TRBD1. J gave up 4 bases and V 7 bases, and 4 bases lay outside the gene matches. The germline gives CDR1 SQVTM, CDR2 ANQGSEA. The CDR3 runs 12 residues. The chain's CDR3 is CSGGGQGYEQYF. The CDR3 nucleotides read TGCAGCGGAGGGGGACAGGGGTACGAGCAGTACTTC.

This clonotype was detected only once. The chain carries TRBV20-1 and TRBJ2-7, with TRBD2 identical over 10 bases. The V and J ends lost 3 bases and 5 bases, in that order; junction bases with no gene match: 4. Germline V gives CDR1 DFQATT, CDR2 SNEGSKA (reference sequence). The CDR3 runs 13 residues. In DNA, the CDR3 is TGCAGTGCTAGTACTAGCGGGATCCACGAGCAGTACTTC. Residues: CSASTSGIHEQYF.

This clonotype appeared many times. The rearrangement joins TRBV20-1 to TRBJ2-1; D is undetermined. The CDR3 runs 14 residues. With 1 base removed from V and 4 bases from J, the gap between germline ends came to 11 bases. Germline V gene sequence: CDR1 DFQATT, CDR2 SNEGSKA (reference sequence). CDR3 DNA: TGCAGTGCTAGAGTGGATGGGGATTACAATGAGCAGTTCTTC. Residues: CSARVDGDYNEQFF.

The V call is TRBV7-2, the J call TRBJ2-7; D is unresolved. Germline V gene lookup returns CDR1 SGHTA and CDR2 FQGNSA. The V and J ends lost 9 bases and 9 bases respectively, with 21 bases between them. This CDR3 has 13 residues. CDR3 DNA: TGTGCCAGTGGGTTCAACACGGAACTCGGGCAGTACTTC. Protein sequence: CASGFNTELGQYF.

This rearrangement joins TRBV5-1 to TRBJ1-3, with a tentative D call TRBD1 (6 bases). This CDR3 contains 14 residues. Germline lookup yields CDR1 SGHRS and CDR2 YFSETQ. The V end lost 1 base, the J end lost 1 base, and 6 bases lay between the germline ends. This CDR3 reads CASSLTGSGNTIYF. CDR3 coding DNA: TGCGCCAGCAGCTTGACAGGGTCTGGAAACACCATATATTTT.

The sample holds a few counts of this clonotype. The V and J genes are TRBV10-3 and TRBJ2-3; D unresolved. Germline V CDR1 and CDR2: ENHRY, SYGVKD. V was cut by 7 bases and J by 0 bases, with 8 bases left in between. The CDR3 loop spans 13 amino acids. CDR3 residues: CAITEPSTDTQYF. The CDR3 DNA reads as TGTGCCATCACCGAGCCTAGCACAGATACGCAGTATTTT.

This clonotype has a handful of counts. The CDR3 sequence: CSAIWTSGSDEQFF. In DNA, the CDR3 is TGCAGTGCTATTTGGACTAGCGGGAGTGATGAGCAGTTCTTC. This rearrangement joins TRBV20-1 to TRBJ2-1, with 13 bases identical to TRBD2. The V and J ends lost 4 bases and 8 bases, in that order; junction bases with no gene match: 5. The CDR3 is made up of 14 amino acids. Looked up from germline, CDR1 is DFQATT and CDR2 is SNEGSKA (reference sequence).

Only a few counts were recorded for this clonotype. As DNA, the CDR3 is TGTGCCAGCAGCGCCATCCCAGAGGGTACAGATACGCAGTATTTT. It encodes CASSAIPEGTDTQYF. The V and J genes are TRBV7-8 and TRBJ2-3; TRBD2 might be the D (5 bases). The V gene lost 5 bases and the J gene lost 3 bases, with 15 bases spanning the gap. Germline V gene lookup returns CDR1 SGHVS and CDR2 FQNEAQ. The CDR3 loop spans 15 amino acids.

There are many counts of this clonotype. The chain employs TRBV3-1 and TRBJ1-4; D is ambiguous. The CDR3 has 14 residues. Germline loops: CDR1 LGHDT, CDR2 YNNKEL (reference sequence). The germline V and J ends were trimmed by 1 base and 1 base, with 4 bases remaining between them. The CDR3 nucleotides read TGTGCCAGCAGCCAAGGGGGAACTAATGAAAAACTGTTTTTT. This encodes CASSQGGTNEKLFF.

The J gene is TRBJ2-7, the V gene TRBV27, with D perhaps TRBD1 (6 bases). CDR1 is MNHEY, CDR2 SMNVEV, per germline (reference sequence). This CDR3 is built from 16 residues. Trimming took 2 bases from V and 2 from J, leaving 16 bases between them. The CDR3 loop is CASSLQGPGVTYEQYF. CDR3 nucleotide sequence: TGTGCCAGCAGTTTACAAGGGCCAGGGGTAACCTACGAGCAGTACTTC.